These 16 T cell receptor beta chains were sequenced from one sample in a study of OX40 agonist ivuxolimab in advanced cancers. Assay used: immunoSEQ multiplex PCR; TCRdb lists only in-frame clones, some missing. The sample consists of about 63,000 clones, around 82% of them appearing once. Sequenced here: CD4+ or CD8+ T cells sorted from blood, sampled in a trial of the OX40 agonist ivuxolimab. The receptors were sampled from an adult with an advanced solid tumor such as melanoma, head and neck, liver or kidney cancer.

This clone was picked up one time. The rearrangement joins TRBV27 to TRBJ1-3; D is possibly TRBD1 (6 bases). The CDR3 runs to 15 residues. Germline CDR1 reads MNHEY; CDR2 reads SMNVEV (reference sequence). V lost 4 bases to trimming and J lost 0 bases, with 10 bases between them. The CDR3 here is CASSSGGASGNTIYF. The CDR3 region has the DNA TGTGCCAGCAGTTCGGGGGGGGCCTCTGGAAACACCATATATTTT.

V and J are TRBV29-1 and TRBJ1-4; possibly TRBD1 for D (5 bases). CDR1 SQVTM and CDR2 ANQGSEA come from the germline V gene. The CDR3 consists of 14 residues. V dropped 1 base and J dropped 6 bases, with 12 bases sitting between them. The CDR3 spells CSVEVDSPDEKLFF. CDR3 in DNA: TGCAGCGTTGAAGTAGACAGCCCGGATGAAAAACTGTTTTTT.

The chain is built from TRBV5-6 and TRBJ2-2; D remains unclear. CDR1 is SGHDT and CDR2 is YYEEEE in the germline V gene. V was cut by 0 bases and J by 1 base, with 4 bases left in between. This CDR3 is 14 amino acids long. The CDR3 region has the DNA TGTGCCAGCAGCTTGGCTGGGAACACCGGGGAGCTGTTTTTT. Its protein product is CASSLAGNTGELFF.

CDR3 residues: CATSRRAGGSEKLFF. The CDR3 DNA reads as TGTGCCACCAGCAGGAGGGCAGGGGGTAGTGAAAAACTGTTTTTT. This rearrangement joins TRBV15 to TRBJ1-4; 7 nucleotides line up with TRBD1. CDR1 is LNHNV, CDR2 YYDKDF, per germline (reference sequence). The length of the CDR3 is 15 residues. The V gene end was trimmed by 3 bases and the J gene end by 7 bases; junction bases not matched to a gene: 8.

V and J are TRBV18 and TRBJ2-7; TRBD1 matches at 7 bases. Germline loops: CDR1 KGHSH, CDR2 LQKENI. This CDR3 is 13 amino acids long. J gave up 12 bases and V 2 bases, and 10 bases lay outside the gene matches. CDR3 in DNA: TGTGCCAGCTCACCAACGACAGGGAGTCTAACGTACTTC. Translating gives CASSPTTGSLTYF.

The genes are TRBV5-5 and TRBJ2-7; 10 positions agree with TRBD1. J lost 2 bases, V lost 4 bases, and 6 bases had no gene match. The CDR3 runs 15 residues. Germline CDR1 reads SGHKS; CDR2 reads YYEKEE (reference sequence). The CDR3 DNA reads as TGTGCCAGCAGCATTGCCGGGACAGGGGCCTACGAGCAGTACTTC. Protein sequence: CASSIAGTGAYEQYF.

The CDR3 DNA sequence: TGTGCCAGCTCACCCGGGACCGGGGAAAACTATGGCTACACCTTC. Its protein is CASSPGTGENYGYTF. The rearrangement joins TRBV18 to TRBJ1-2; D might be TRBD1 (5 bases). The germline V gene encodes CDR1 KGHSH and CDR2 LQKENI. V was pared by 3 bases and J by 2 bases, with 13 bases between. CDR3 size: 15 residues. The full variable domain, its missing parts supplied by reference TRBV18 and TRBJ1-2, is NAGVMQNPRHLVRRRGQEARLRCSPMKGHSHVYWYRQLPEEGLKFMVYLQKENIIDESGMPKERFSAEFPKEGPSILRIQQVVRGDSAAYFCASSPGTGENYGYTFGSGTRLTVV.

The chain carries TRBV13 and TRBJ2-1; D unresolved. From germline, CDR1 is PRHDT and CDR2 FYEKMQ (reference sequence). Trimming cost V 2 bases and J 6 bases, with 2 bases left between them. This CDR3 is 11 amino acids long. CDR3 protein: CASSLSNEQFF. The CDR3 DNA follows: TGTGCCAGCAGCTTAAGCAATGAGCAGTTCTTC. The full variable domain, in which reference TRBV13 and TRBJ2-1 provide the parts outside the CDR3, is AAGVIQSPRHLIKEKRETATLKCYPIPRHDTVYWYQQGPGQDPQFLISFYEKMQSDKGSIPDRFSAQQFSDYHSELNMSSLELGDSALYFCASSLSNEQFFGPGTRLTVL.

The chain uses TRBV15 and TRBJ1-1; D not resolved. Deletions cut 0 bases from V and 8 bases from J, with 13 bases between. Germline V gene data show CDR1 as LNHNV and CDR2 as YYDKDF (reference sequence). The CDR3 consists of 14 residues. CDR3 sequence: CATSRETAALEAFF. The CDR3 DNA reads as TGTGCCACCAGCAGAGAGACGGCAGCCCTAGAAGCTTTCTTT.

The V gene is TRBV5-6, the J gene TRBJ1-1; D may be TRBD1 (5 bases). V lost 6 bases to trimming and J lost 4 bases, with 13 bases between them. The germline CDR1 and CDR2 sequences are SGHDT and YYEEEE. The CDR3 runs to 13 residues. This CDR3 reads CASTRDRGTEAFF. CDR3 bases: TGTGCCAGCACCCGGGACCGCGGCACTGAAGCTTTCTTT.

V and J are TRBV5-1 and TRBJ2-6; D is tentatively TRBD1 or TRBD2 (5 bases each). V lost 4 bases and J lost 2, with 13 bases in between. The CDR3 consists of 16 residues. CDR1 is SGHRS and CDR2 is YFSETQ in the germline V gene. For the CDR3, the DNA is TGCGCCAGCAGCCCGGATTTGGGGGCTGGGGCCAACGTCCTGACTTTC. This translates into CASSPDLGAGANVLTF.

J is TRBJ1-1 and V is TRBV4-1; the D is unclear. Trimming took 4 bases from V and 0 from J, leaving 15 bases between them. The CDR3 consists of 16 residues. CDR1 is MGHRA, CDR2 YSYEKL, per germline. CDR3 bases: TGCGCCAGCAGCCGCCAATTTTTAGGGATGAACACTGAAGCTTTCTTT. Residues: CASSRQFLGMNTEAFF.

The CDR3 region is CAIGTSGQETQYF. The CDR3 DNA is TGTGCCATCGGGACTAGCGGCCAAGAGACCCAGTACTTC. The V gene is TRBV10-3, the J gene TRBJ2-5; 11 nucleotides line up with TRBD2. CDR1 and CDR2 (germline): ENHRY, SYGVKD. The length of the CDR3 is 13 residues. V gave up 8 bases and J gave up 1 base; unmatched junction bases: 0.

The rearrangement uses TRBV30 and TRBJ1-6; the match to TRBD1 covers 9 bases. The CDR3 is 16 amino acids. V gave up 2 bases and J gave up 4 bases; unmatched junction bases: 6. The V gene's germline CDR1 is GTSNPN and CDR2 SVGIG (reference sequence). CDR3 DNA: TGTGCCTGGAGTTCCCTGACAGGGGGTTATAATTCACCCCTCCACTTT. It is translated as CAWSSLTGGYNSPLHF.

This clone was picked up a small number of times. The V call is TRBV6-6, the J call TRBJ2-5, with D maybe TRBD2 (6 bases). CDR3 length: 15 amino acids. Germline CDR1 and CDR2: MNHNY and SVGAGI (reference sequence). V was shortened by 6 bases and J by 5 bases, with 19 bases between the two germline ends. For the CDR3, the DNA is TGTGCCAGCAGCCGGGACTCGAGGCCACAGGAGACCCAGTACTTC. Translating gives CASSRDSRPQETQYF.

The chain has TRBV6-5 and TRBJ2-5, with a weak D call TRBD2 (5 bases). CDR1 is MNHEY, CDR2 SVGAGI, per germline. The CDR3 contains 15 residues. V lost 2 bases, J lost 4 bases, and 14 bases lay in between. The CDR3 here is CASSYPPGKRETQYF. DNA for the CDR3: TGTGCCAGCAGTTACCCCCCCGGGAAAAGAGAGACCCAGTACTTC.